This TCR beta chain derives from a study of T cells in Graves' hyperthyroidism and ophthalmopathy. CDR1 and CDR2 (germline): MNHEY, SVGEGT. V was cut by 6 bases and J by 5 bases, with 16 bases left in between. This CDR3 spans 14 amino acids. There were TCR beta CDR3 regions amplified from RNA transcripts. First-round RT-PCR with HTBI primers amplified the TCR CDR3 region. TCRdb reanalysed the multiplex PCR reads using MiXCR and keeps one entry per CDR3 protein. Here the sample spans 480,000 or so distinct CDR3 sequences, approximately 48% being singletons. The sequenced sample was peripheral blood or thyroid tissue (not recorded which). The V gene is TRBV6-2 or TRBV6-3, the J gene TRBJ1-1; D may be TRBD1 (5 bases). The sequence derives from an adult woman with Graves' disease, either hyperthyroidism or ophthalmopathy (not recorded which). In DNA form, the CDR3 reads TGTGCCAGCAGCAACTCCAACCGGGGGACTGAAGCTTTCTTT. Its protein is CASSNSNRGTEAFF.